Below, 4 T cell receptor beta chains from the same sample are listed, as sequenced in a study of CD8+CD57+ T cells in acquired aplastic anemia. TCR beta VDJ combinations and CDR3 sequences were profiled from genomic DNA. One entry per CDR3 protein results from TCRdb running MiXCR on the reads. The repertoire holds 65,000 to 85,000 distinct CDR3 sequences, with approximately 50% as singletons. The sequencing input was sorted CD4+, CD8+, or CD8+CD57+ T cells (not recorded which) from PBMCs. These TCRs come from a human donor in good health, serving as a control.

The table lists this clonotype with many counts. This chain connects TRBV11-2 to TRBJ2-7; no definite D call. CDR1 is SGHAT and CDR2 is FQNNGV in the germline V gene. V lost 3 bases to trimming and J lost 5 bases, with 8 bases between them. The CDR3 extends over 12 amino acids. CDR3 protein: CASSFGSDEQYF. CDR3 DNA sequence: TGTGCCAGCAGCTTCGGCTCAGACGAGCAGTACTTC.

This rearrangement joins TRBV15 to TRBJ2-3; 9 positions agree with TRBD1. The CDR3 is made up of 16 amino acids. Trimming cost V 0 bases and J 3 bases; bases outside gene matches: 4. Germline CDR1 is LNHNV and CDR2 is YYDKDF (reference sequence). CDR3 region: CATSRDGGQGTDTQYF. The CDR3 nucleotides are TGTGCCACCAGCAGAGATGGGGGACAGGGAACAGATACGCAGTATTTT.

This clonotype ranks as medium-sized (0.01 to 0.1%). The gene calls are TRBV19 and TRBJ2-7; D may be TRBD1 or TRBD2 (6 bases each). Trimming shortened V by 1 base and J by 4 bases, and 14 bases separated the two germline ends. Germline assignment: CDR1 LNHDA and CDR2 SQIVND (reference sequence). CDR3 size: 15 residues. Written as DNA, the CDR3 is TGTGCCAGTAGTATAGGTCCGTGGGGGGCTTACGAGCAGTACTTC. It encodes CASSIGPWGAYEQYF.

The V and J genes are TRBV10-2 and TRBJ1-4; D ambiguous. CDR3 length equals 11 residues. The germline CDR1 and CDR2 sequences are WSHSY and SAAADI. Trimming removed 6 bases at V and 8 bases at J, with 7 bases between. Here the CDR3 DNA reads TGCGCCAGCAGCCGCGGCGAAAAACTGTTTTTT. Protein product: CASSRGEKLFF.